The rows below give T cell receptor beta chains drawn from one sample of a study of control samples from healthy donors and cancer patients. Here immunoSEQ multiplex PCR was the method, and the copy in TCRdb shows in-frame clones only, minus some. The sample has 100,000 to 150,000 clones, over 75% seen once. Sequences were obtained from blood. Source of these receptors: a man in his fifties in good health. Each CDR3 is given with its conserved first and last residue. D genes are given only for firm matches. Clone size, where shown, is once, few, many, or a class for clones that have expanded.

d_call | j_call | clone_size | v_call | cdr3_nt | cdr3_aa
TRBD2 | TRBJ2-1 | . | TRBV10-1 | TGCGCCAGCAGTGCTCATGGTAGCGGGGGTAACAATGAGCAGTTCTTC | CASSAHGSGGNNEQFF
. | TRBJ1-6 | . | TRBV5-6 | TGTGCCAGCAGCTTGAGAATGTGGGGCGATAATTCACCCCTCCACTTT | CASSLRMWGDNSPLHF
. | TRBJ2-3 | . | TRBV28 | TGTGCCAGCAGTTTAGACCCCTCCCGACAGGACTTCTACTGGGGTACAGATACGCAGTATTTT | CASSLDPSRQDFYWGTDTQYF
TRBD1 | TRBJ2-7 | . | TRBV5-1 | TGCGCCAGCAGCTTGGTACAGGGGTATACGTACGAGCAGTACTTC | CASSLVQGYTYEQYF
. | TRBJ1-2 | . | TRBV6-5 | TGTGCCAGCAGAAGCGACCAAAACTATGGCTACACCTTC | CASRSDQNYGYTF
. | TRBJ2-7 | few | TRBV2 | TGTGCCAGCAGAGCGGGACAGCCTGGCTCCTACGAGCAGTACTTC | CASRAGQPGSYEQYF
TRBD1 | TRBJ2-6 | few | TRBV5-1 | TGCGCCAGCAGCCCGGGGACAGACTCTGGGGCCAACGTCCTGACTTTC | CASSPGTDSGANVLTF
. | TRBJ1-5 | . | TRBV5-5 | TGTGCCAGCAGCTTACAGAGCAATCAGCCCCAGCATTTT | CASSLQSNQPQHF
. | TRBJ2-5 | . | TRBV11-2 | TGTGCCAGCAGCCATCGACTGGACAGTTACCAAGAGACCCAGTACTTC | CASSHRLDSYQETQYF
TRBD2 | TRBJ2-5 | once | TRBV30 | TGTGCCTGGAGTGTGGGTAGCGGGAGTAGCCAAGAGACCCAGTACTTC | CAWSVGSGSSQETQYF
. | TRBJ1-3 | . | TRBV27 | TGTGCCAGCAGTACGGGCAGAGGAAACACCATATATTTT | CASSTGRGNTIYF
TRBD1 | TRBJ2-5 | once | TRBV5-1 | TGCGCCAGCAGCAGACAGGGAGAAGAGACCCAGTACTTC | CASSRQGEETQYF
. | TRBJ1-1 | . | TRBV19 | TGTGCCAGTAGTTCAGTAAGACAAAAGGACACTGAAGCTTTCTTT | CASSSVRQKDTEAFF
TRBD1 | TRBJ1-2 | . | TRBV5-1 | TGCGCCAGCAGCTTGGGGACAGGGGGAGGCTATGGCTACACCTTC | CASSLGTGGGYGYTF
. | TRBJ2-7 | . | TRBV5-4 | TGTGCCAGCAGCTTGGTTTCAGGGCGGTCGGGCGAGCAGTACTTC | CASSLVSGRSGEQYF
. | TRBJ2-5 | . | TRBV7-7 | TGTGCTAGCAAAACGAGGCAGACTTTGTACCAAGAGACCCAGTACTTC | CASKTRQTLYQETQYF
. | TRBJ1-2 | . | TRBV11-2 | TGTGCCAGCAGCTACCCAATGGGTGACAGTCATGGCTACACCTTC | CASSYPMGDSHGYTF
. | TRBJ1-2 | . | TRBV11-3 | TGTGCCAGCAGCTTAGAAGGAGGACGCTATGGCTACACCTTC | CASSLEGGRYGYTF
. | TRBJ2-7 | . | TRBV19 | TGTGCCAGTAGTTGGAAGGGTGGGGAGCAGTACTTC | CASSWKGGEQYF
. | TRBJ2-6 | . | TRBV7-3 | TGTGCCAGCAGCTTAACCTCCCTAGGAGCCAACGTCCTGACTTTC | CASSLTSLGANVLTF
TRBD1 | TRBJ2-7 | . | TRBV5-1 | TGCGCCAGCAGTCCACAGGGGGTGAGCGAGCAGTACTTC | CASSPQGVSEQYF
. | TRBJ1-5 | . | TRBV28 | TGTGCCGCTCGGGGAGGAGAGAGGGGCAATCAGCCCCAGCATTTT | CAARGGERGNQPQHF
. | TRBJ1-2 | . | TRBV5-5 | TGTGCCAGCAGCTTGGTCTCTGGTGGGGATGGCTACACCTTC | CASSLVSGGDGYTF
TRBD1 | TRBJ1-2 | once | TRBV11-2 | TGTGCCAGCAGCGCCCTAGACAGGGGGCCGGGCGGCTACACCTTC | CASSALDRGPGGYTF
. | TRBJ2-5 | . | TRBV11-3 | TGTGCCAGCAGCCAACCGACAGCCCAAGAGACCCAGTACTTC | CASSQPTAQETQYF
TRBD2 | TRBJ2-1 | once | TRBV7-3 | TGTGCCAGCAGCACTAGCGGGGGTTACAATGAGCAGTTCTTC | CASSTSGGYNEQFF
TRBD1 | TRBJ2-7 | . | TRBV5-4 | TGTGCCAGCAGCTTGAAGGGGGCTACGTACGAGCAGTACTTC | CASSLKGATYEQYF